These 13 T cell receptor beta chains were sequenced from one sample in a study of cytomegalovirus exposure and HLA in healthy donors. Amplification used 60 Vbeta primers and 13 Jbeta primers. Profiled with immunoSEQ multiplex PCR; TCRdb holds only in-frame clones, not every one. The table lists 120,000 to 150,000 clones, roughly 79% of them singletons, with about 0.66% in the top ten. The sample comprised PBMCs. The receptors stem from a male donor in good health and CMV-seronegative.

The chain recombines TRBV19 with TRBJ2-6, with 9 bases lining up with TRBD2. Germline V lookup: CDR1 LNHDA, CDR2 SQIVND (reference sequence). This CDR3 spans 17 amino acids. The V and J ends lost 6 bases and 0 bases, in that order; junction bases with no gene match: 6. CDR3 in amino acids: CASSPRTSASGANVLTF. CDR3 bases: TGTGCCAGTAGCCCGAGGACTAGCGCCTCTGGGGCCAACGTCCTGACTTTC.

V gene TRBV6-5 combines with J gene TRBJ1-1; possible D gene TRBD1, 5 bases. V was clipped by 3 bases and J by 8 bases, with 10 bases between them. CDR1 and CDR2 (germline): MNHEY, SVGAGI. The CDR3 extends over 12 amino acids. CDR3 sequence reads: CASSYAGVEAFF. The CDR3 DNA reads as TGTGCCAGCAGTTATGCGGGGGTAGAAGCTTTCTTT.

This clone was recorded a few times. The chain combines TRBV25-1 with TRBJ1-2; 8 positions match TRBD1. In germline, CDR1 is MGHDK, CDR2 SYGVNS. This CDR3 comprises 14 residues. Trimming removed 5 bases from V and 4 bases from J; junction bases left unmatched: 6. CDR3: CASSHTGGPYGYTF. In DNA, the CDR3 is TGTGCCAGCAGTCACACAGGGGGGCCCTATGGCTACACCTTC.

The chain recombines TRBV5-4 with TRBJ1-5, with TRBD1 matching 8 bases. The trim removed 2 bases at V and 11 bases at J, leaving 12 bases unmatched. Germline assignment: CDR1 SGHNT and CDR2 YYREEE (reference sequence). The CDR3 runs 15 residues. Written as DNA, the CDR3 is TGTGCCAGCAGCTTAGACCAGGGGGCCCCTGGGTCCCAGCATTTT. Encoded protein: CASSLDQGAPGSQHF.

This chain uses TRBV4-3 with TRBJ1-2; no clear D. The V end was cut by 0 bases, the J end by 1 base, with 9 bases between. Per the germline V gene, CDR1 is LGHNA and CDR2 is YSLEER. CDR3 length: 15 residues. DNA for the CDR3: TGCGCCAGCAGCCAAGAGTACCCGGGTAACTATGGCTACACCTTC. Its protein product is CASSQEYPGNYGYTF.

The CDR3 is CASSFHGEKLFF. For the CDR3, the DNA is TGTGCCAGCAGTTTCCACGGTGAAAAACTGTTTTTT. This chain connects TRBV6-5 to TRBJ1-4, with D hard to call. Germline CDR1 MNHEY, CDR2 SVGAGI. The CDR3 contains 12 residues. V was shortened by 4 bases and J by 7 bases, with 7 bases between the two germline ends.

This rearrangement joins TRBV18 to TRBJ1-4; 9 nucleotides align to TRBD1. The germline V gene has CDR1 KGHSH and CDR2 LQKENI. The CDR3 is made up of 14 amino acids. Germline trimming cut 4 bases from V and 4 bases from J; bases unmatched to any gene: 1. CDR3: CASSRDRVNEKLFF. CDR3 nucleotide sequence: TGTGCCAGCTCACGGGACAGGGTTAATGAAAAACTGTTTTTT.

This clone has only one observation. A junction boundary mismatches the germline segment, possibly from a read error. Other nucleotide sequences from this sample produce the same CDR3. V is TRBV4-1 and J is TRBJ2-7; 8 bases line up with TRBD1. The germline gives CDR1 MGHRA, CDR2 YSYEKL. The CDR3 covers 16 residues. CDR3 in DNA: TGTGCCAGCAGCCAAGACGGGACAGGCCTAGCCTACGAGCAGTACTTC. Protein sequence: CASSQDGTGLAYEQYF.

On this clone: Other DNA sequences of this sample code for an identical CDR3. CDR3: CAWSVRGGGYTF. The DNA for the CDR3 is TGTGCCTGGAGTGTACGGGGTGGGGGCTACACCTTC. The J gene is TRBJ1-2, the V gene TRBV30; no definite D call. Deletions cut 0 bases from V and 8 bases from J, with 10 bases between. This CDR3 is built from 12 residues. Germline V gives CDR1 GTSNPN, CDR2 SVGIG (reference sequence).

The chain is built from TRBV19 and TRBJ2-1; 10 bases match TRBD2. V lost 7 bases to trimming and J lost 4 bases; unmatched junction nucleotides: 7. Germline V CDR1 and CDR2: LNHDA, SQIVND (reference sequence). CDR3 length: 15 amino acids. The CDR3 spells CASTTGTSEYNEQFF. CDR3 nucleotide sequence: TGTGCCAGTACCACCGGGACTAGCGAATACAATGAGCAGTTCTTC.

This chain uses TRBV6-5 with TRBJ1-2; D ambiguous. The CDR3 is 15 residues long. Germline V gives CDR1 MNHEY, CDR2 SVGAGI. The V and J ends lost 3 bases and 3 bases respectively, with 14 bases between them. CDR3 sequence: CASSYSDGGHYGYTF. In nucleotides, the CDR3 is TGTGCCAGCAGTTATTCCGACGGCGGGCACTATGGCTACACCTTC.

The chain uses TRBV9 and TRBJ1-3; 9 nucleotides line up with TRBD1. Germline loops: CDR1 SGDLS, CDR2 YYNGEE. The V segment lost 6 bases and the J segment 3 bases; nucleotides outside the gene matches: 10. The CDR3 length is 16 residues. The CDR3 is CASNPGQGRFGNTIYF. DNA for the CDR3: TGTGCCAGCAATCCGGGACAGGGTAGATTTGGAAACACCATATATTTT. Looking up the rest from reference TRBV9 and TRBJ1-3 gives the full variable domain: DSGVTQTPKHLITATGQRVTLRCSPRSGDLSVYWYQQSLDQGLQFLIQYYNGEERAKGNILERFSAQQFPDLHSELNLSSLELGDSALYFCASNPGQGRFGNTIYFGEGSWLTVV.

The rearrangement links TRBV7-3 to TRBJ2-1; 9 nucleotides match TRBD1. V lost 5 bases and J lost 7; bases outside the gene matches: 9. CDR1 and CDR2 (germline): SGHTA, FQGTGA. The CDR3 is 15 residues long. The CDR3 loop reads CASSPRDRGINEQFF. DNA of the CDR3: TGTGCCAGCAGCCCCCGAGACAGGGGGATTAATGAGCAGTTCTTC.